Each of the 27 T cell receptor beta chains below was sequenced from the same sample in a study of metastatic and nonmetastatic thyroid tumors. TCRdb reanalyzed the PCR reads via MiXCR. The sample lists over 50,000 clones, less than 30% occurring once. Every patient was untreated before thyroid surgery. Source material: blood. Receptor source: a female donor with papillary thyroid cancer or a benign thyroid nodule (not recorded which). Some clones in this sample may be carry-over from other donors' samples.

This clone was found many times. V is TRBV7-8 and J is TRBJ1-2; maybe TRBD1 (5 bases). The CDR3 runs 17 residues. Germline values: CDR1 SGHVS, CDR2 FQNEAQ. V was trimmed by 4 bases and J by 0 bases, leaving 18 bases between them. The CDR3 spells CASSSQPGPTSNYGYTF. The CDR3 bases are TGTGCCAGCAGCTCCCAACCGGGACCTACGTCTAACTATGGCTACACCTTC.

The chain links TRBV6-2 or TRBV6-3 to TRBJ2-1; tentatively, D is TRBD2 (6 bases). Between the trimmed V and J ends, which lost 7 bases and 3 bases, there was a span of 19 bases. The CDR3 extends over 16 amino acids. Germline CDR1 is MNHEY and CDR2 is SVGEGT. The CDR3 sequence: CASILGRDSNYNEQFF. CDR3 nucleotides: TGTGCCAGCATTTTAGGCCGGGACTCGAACTACAATGAGCAGTTCTTC.

The J gene is TRBJ1-6, the V gene TRBV30; 8 nucleotides line up with TRBD1. Germline V lookup: CDR1 GTSNPN, CDR2 SVGIG (reference sequence). V dropped 1 base and J dropped 8; count of bases not matched to a gene: 4. The CDR3 is 14 residues long. The CDR3 reads CAWSAGQGHSPLHF. The CDR3 DNA is TGTGCCTGGAGTGCAGGACAGGGCCATTCACCCCTCCACTTT. Combining the CDR3 with reference TRBV30 and TRBJ1-6 gives the whole variable domain SQTIHQWPATLVQPVGSPLSLECTVEGTSNPNLYWYRQAAGRGLQLLFYSVGIGQISSEVPQNLSASRPQDRQFILSSKKLLLSDSGFYLCAWSAGQGHSPLHFGNGTRLTVT.

This clone turned up a few times. The V gene is TRBV12-3 or TRBV12-4, the J gene TRBJ2-7; 10 nucleotides align to TRBD2. J lost 2 bases, V lost 5 bases, and 9 bases had no gene match. This CDR3 region has 16 residues. CDR3 coding DNA: TGTGCCAGCAGTCCACCGTGGAGCGGGAGGGCCTACGAGCAGTACTTC. It codes for CASSPPWSGRAYEQYF.

The chain uses TRBV7-3 and TRBJ2-2, with TRBD1 matching 7 bases. The germline V gene encodes CDR1 SGHTA and CDR2 FQGTGA. The J segment lost 2 bases and the V segment lost 2 bases, leaving 5 bases of the junction unmatched. The CDR3 consists of 16 residues. CDR3 coding DNA: TGTGCCAGCAGCTTATATACAGGGGCTAACACCGGGGAGCTGTTTTTT. Amino acid sequence: CASSLYTGANTGELFF.

This clone was observed a handful of times. The CDR3 loop is CSARDWAADREYTF. The CDR3 nucleotides are TGCAGTGCTAGAGATTGGGCCGCTGACAGGGAGTACACCTTC. The chain couples TRBV20-1 to TRBJ1-2; 7 bases align to TRBD1. The CDR3 spans 14 residues. Germline V gene sequence: CDR1 DFQATT, CDR2 SNEGSKA (reference sequence). The V and J ends lost 0 bases and 11 bases, in that order; junction bases with no gene match: 12.

The V gene is TRBV12-3 or TRBV12-4, the J gene TRBJ2-7; D unresolved. V shed 3 bases and J shed 2 bases, with 8 bases lying between them. The CDR3 is 13 residues long. The CDR3 DNA reads TGTGCCAGCAGTTTGTGGGAACCCTACGAGCAGTACTTC. Translating gives CASSLWEPYEQYF.

This clone appeared many times. V gene TRBV20-1 combines with J gene TRBJ2-7, with TRBD1 matching over 9 bases. Germline CDR1 reads DFQATT; CDR2 reads SNEGSKA (reference sequence). This CDR3 spans 15 amino acids. Unmatched junction bases numbered 11, after V lost 6 bases and J lost 2 bases. DNA for the CDR3: TGCAGTGCCACCCCGGGGGACAGGGTAACCTACGAGCAGTACTTC. Translated, it gives CSATPGDRVTYEQYF.

In its sample, this clone is medium-sized. The gene calls are TRBV12-3 or TRBV12-4 and TRBJ2-2; D uncertain. The V end lost 3 bases, the J end lost 0 bases, and 11 bases lay between the germline ends. This CDR3 comprises 16 residues. The CDR3 DNA is TGTGCCAGCAGTTTTACCGCGCTCACGAACACCGGGGAGCTGTTTTTT. Its translation: CASSFTALTNTGELFF.

This clone was seen only a few times. The J gene is TRBJ1-1, the V gene TRBV12-3 or TRBV12-4, with a weak D call TRBD1 (6 bases). This CDR3 is 14 amino acids long. V was pared by 6 bases and J by 3 bases, with 14 bases between. CDR3 DNA: TGTGCCAGCAGCCTAGGAGGGGGGGACACTGAAGCTTTCTTT. Translating gives CASSLGGGDTEAFF.

The rearrangement joins TRBV27 to TRBJ2-5; D tentatively fits TRBD1 or TRBD2 (6 bases each). Germline V gene data show CDR1 as MNHEY and CDR2 as SMNVEV (reference sequence). With 8 bases removed from V and 5 bases from J, the gap between germline ends came to 21 bases. This CDR3 is 15 amino acids long. Written as DNA, the CDR3 is TGTGCCAGCCAACACCTTAGGGGGGCCGGGGAGACCCAGTACTTC. Protein product: CASQHLRGAGETQYF.

The DNA for the CDR3 is TGTGCCAGCAGCTTAGTAGGGGGTAATACCTTCGGTGAGCAGTTCTTC. Residues: CASSLVGGNTFGEQFF. This chain joins TRBV11-2 and TRBJ2-1; TRBD1 might be the D (6 bases). The CDR3 has 16 residues. V was clipped by 1 base and J by 9 bases, with 19 bases between them. Germline lookup yields CDR1 SGHAT and CDR2 FQNNGV.

The chain employs TRBV10-1 and TRBJ2-7; TRBD2 aligns across 7 bases. With V trimmed by 3 bases and J by 3 bases, 5 bases remained unmatched. CDR3 length equals 14 residues. Germline V gives CDR1 WNHNN, CDR2 SYGVQD (reference sequence). CDR3 sequence: CASSEWERGYEQYF. CDR3 nucleotide sequence: TGCGCCAGCAGTGAATGGGAGCGGGGCTACGAGCAGTACTTC.

For this clone: Its ends do not fully match the called genes, so a read error is possible. This sample includes further DNA sequences coding for the same CDR3. This sequence joins TRBV27 and TRBJ2-2; D may be TRBD1 (6 bases). Germline loops: CDR1 MNHEY, CDR2 SMNVEV (reference sequence). The CDR3 contains 14 residues. CDR3 region: CASSLVRGAGELFF. CDR3 bases: TGTGCCAGCAGTTTGGTCAGGGGAGCCGGTGAGCTGTTTTTT.

The J gene is TRBJ1-4, the V gene TRBV30, with 7 positions matching TRBD1. V was clipped by 5 bases and J by 3 bases; unmatched bases: 6. Per germline, CDR1 GTSNPN and CDR2 SVGIG (reference sequence). The CDR3 sequence is 14 residues long. The CDR3: CAWGDRTANEKLFF. CDR3 sequence (DNA): TGTGCCTGGGGGGACAGAACAGCTAATGAAAAACTGTTTTTT. The complete variable domain, with remaining parts taken from reference TRBV30 and TRBJ1-4, reads SQTIHQWPATLVQPVGSPLSLECTVEGTSNPNLYWYRQAAGRGLQLLFYSVGIGQISSEVPQNLSASRPQDRQFILSSKKLLLSDSGFYLCAWGDRTANEKLFFGSGTQLSVL.

This clone has ten or more counts. The chain recombines TRBV28 with TRBJ2-1, with 11 nucleotides matching TRBD2. CDR1 is MDHEN, CDR2 SYDVKM, per germline. CDR3 length: 15 amino acids. V was pared by 5 bases and J by 5 bases, with 5 bases of the junction left unmatched. The CDR3 bases are TGTGCCAGCAGTCGAACTAGCGGGAGAGACAATGAGCAGTTCTTC. It specifies CASSRTSGRDNEQFF.

This clone was seen more than once but under ten times. V is TRBV11-3 and J is TRBJ2-7, with TRBD2 matching 11 bases. Looked up from germline, CDR1 is SGHNT and CDR2 is YENEEA. There are 13 residues in the CDR3. V shed 2 bases and J 6 bases; nucleotides not matched to a gene: 0. For the CDR3, the DNA is TGTGCCAGCAGCTTAACTAGCGGGAGCGAGCAGTACTTC. The encoded protein is CASSLTSGSEQYF.

This clone was picked up a small number of times. This sequence joins TRBV20-1 and TRBJ2-7; 7 nucleotides align to TRBD1. The germline V gene encodes CDR1 DFQATT and CDR2 SNEGSKA (reference sequence). J lost 5 bases, V lost 5 bases, and 12 bases had no gene match. CDR3 size: 14 residues. The CDR3 sequence: CSAEGTAEKNEQYF. The CDR3 DNA is TGCAGTGCTGAGGGGACAGCGGAGAAGAACGAGCAGTACTTC.

V and J are TRBV7-2 and TRBJ2-7; D may be TRBD2 (5 bases). The CDR3 contains 14 residues. In germline, CDR1 is SGHTA, CDR2 FQGNSA. V shed 3 bases and J shed 4 bases, with 13 bases lying between them. DNA of the CDR3: TGTGCCAGCAGCTTGAGCAGCGGTCAGTACGAGCAGTACTTC. This gives the protein CASSLSSGQYEQYF.

This clone was seen repeatedly, ten times or more. CDR3 region: CASSLEREGSRTDTQYF. CDR3 DNA sequence: TGTGCCAGCAGTTTAGAGCGGGAGGGGTCACGCACAGATACGCAGTATTTT. The rearrangement links TRBV12-3 or TRBV12-4 to TRBJ2-3, with TRBD2 matching 10 bases. The length of the CDR3 is 17 residues. Trimming took 1 base from V and 1 from J; bases not matched to a gene: 5.

The chain combines TRBV12-3 or TRBV12-4 with TRBJ2-2; D uncertain. Trimming stripped 4 bases from V and 4 bases from J, with 4 bases between. The CDR3 covers 12 residues. CDR3 region: CASSSGTGELFF. The CDR3 DNA sequence: TGTGCCAGCAGTTCCGGCACCGGGGAGCTGTTTTTT.

V and J are TRBV11-1 and TRBJ1-3; 7 bases agree with TRBD1. This CDR3 contains 15 residues. V lost 5 bases to trimming and J lost 4 bases; unmatched junction nucleotides: 8. CDR1 is SGHAT and CDR2 is FQDESV in the germline V gene (reference sequence). In DNA form, the CDR3 reads TGTGCCAGCAGCGATCGAACGGACAGGGGAAACACCATATATTTT. Translation gives CASSDRTDRGNTIYF.

This clone was seen a few times. The germline gene is not matched at one end of the junction; a read error may be the cause. The chain combines TRBV24-1 with TRBJ2-5; D is possibly TRBD2 (5 bases). The germline V gene has CDR1 KGHDR and CDR2 SFDVKD. The CDR3 runs 13 residues. In DNA, the CDR3 is TGTGCCACCAGTGGAGAGGGTTCATGGACCCGGTACTTC. It encodes CATSGEGSWTRYF.

This chain uses TRBV6-5 with TRBJ1-2; D may be TRBD1 (5 bases). The germline gives CDR1 MNHEY, CDR2 SVGAGI. Trimming removed 6 bases from V and 5 bases from J, with 16 bases in between. The CDR3 spans 14 residues. The CDR3 reads CASRLILQEYGYTF. CDR3 bases: TGTGCCAGCAGATTAATTCTACAGGAATATGGCTACACCTTC.

DNA of the CDR3: TGTGCCAGCAGTGATACCAACCTGAGGGGAGAGCAGTACTTC. Translating gives CASSDTNLRGEQYF. The rearrangement joins TRBV6-1 to TRBJ2-7, with D perhaps given as TRBD1 or TRBD2 (5 bases each). Trimming shortened V by 3 bases and J by 7 bases, and 16 bases separated the two germline ends. This CDR3 is built from 14 residues. Germline V gene sequence: CDR1 MNHNS, CDR2 SASEGT.

The chain has TRBV7-2 and TRBJ2-2; weak D call: TRBD2 (6 bases). This CDR3 region has 16 residues. Germline V gene data show CDR1 as SGHTA and CDR2 as FQGNSA. Trimming left V 0 bases short and J 6 bases short, with 14 bases between. CDR3 DNA: TGTGCCAGCAGCTTAGCGGTCAGCGGCGGGGCCGGGGAGCTGTTTTTT. Translated, it gives CASSLAVSGGAGELFF.

The V gene is TRBV5-8, the J gene TRBJ1-4, with 8 positions matching TRBD1. The CDR3 has 15 residues. Germline V CDR1 and CDR2: SGHTS, YDEGEE. After removal of 5 bases from V and 2 bases from J, the junction contained 5 bases not matched to a gene. The CDR3 DNA reads as TGTGCCAGCAGTGTAAGGACAGGGACTAATGAAAAACTGTTTTTT. This encodes CASSVRTGTNEKLFF.